The rows below give T cell receptor beta chains drawn from one sample of a study of regulatory T cells in long-lasting Graves disease. TCRdb independently ran MiXCR on the multiplex PCR reads; one entry per CDR3 protein. The sample carries around 500,000 distinct CDR3 sequences, about 12% recorded once. This sample was also put to use in a study of T cells in Graves' hyperthyroidism and ophthalmopathy.

This material consisted of peripheral blood mononuclear cells (PBMCs), taken at new diagnosis, from a patient treated with antithyroid drugs. These receptors were obtained from a woman aged 25-40 years with Graves disease. Each CDR3 is given with its conserved first and last residue. A D gene is named only where the DNA matches it firmly. Expanded clones are given a class, and other clones once, few, many or no size at all.

V gene	D gene	clone size	CDR3 length	J gene	CDR3 DNA	CDR3 protein
TRBV2	TRBD2	many	15	TRBJ2-7	TGTGCCAGCAGACTAGCGGGAGTAAATAGGGGAGAGCAGTACTTC	CASRLAGVNRGEQYF
TRBV20-1	TRBD1	.	17	TRBJ1-2	TGCAGTGCTAGAGACCACCGGGACAGGGGATCAGACTATGGCTACACCTTC	CSARDHRDRGSDYGYTF
TRBV19	.	many	12	TRBJ2-1	TGTGCCAGTAGCGGGGGACGAAATGAGCAGTTCTTC	CASSGGRNEQFF
TRBV3-1	TRBD2	.	14	TRBJ2-1	TGTGCCAGCAGCCGGGCGGGAGCCGATAATGAGCAGTTCTTC	CASSRAGADNEQFF
TRBV7-2	.	many	15	TRBJ1-4	TGTGCCAGCAGCTTATCGGCGGCAACTAATGAAAAACTGTTTTTT	CASSLSAATNEKLFF
TRBV25-1	TRBD1	many	16	TRBJ2-7	TGTGCCAGCAGTGAATTCGGAGCAGGGGGCTCCTACGAGCAGTACTTC	CASSEFGAGGSYEQYF
TRBV20-1	TRBD1	.	14	TRBJ1-5	TGCAGTGCTTTGGACAGGGGTTGGAATCAGCCCCAGCATTTT	CSALDRGWNQPQHF
TRBV20-1	.	many	12	TRBJ2-3	TGCAGTGCTAGAGAAGCGGCCGATACGCAGTATTTT	CSAREAADTQYF
TRBV27	.	many	16	TRBJ2-7	TGTGCCAGCAGTCTACATAGGGGGCTAGCGGATTACGAGCAGTACTTC	CASSLHRGLADYEQYF
TRBV3-1	.	few	14	TRBJ1-6	TGTGCCAGCAGCCAGACATGGGGAGGCTCACCCCTCCACTTT	CASSQTWGGSPLHF
TRBV9	.	many	13	TRBJ1-2	TGTGCCAGCAGCGCCCTCATTAACTATGGCTACACCTTC	CASSALINYGYTF
TRBV7-2	TRBD2	many	15	TRBJ2-3	TGTGCCAGCAGCCCACGTAGTAGCGGGGGTGATACGCAGTATTTT	CASSPRSSGGDTQYF
TRBV20-1	.	.	11	TRBJ2-7	TGCAGTGCTAGAGCAGGGAGTGAGCAGTACTTC	CSARAGSEQYF
TRBV28	TRBD1	many	16	TRBJ1-1	TGTGCCAGCAGTGGGACAGGGGGCTCACGCGGGACTGAAGCTTTCTTT	CASSGTGGSRGTEAFF
TRBV28	.	many	15	TRBJ1-5	TGTGCCAGCAGCTCCAGGCAGGGTGGTAGTCAGCCCCAGCATTTT	CASSSRQGGSQPQHF
TRBV5-5	.	.	15	TRBJ1-2	TGTGCCAGCAGCTTGGATCCGACGGGGCCCTATGGCTACACCTTC	CASSLDPTGPYGYTF
TRBV9	TRBD2	few	15	TRBJ2-2	TGTGCCAGCAGTGCTAGCGGGGGGAACACCGGGGAGCTGTTTTTT	CASSASGGNTGELFF
TRBV27	TRBD1	many	18	TRBJ1-6	TGTGCCAGCAGTCCTTACCCGGGACAGCGAAACCTAGGATCACCCCTCCACTTT	CASSPYPGQRNLGSPLHF
TRBV7-9	TRBD1	once	15	TRBJ2-7	TGTGCCAGCAGCCCGGTTTGGACAGGGATTGACGAGCAGTACTTC	CASSPVWTGIDEQYF
TRBV2	TRBD2	many	19	TRBJ2-7	TGTGCCAGCAGTGAAGCGCTTCCTATGGCGGGAGGGCGGGCCTACGAGCAGTACTTC	CASSEALPMAGGRAYEQYF
TRBV28	TRBD1	once	15	TRBJ2-7	TGTGCCAGCAGCCAAGATAAGACAGGGACCTACGAGCAGTACTTC	CASSQDKTGTYEQYF
TRBV7-8	.	many	13	TRBJ2-7	TGTGCCAGCAGCCTATTATTTACCCACGAGCAGTACTTC	CASSLLFTHEQYF
TRBV11-2	.	many	16	TRBJ1-2	TGTGCCAGCAGCTCCCAATTGCGACGGGGGGCGGGAGGCTACACCTTC	CASSSQLRRGAGGYTF
TRBV7-8	.	many	15	TRBJ2-1	TGTGCCAGCAGCTTTATGCCCGGGACCCAATCCGAGCAGTTCTTC	CASSFMPGTQSEQFF
TRBV7-2	.	few	13	TRBJ1-2	TGTGCCAGCAGCCCGACAGCTCACGGGGGCTACACCTTC	CASSPTAHGGYTF
TRBV11-2	.	.	13	TRBJ2-1	TGTGCCAGCAGCTTAGAAGTTCGGATCCAGCCGTTCTTC	CASSLEVRIQPFF
TRBV19	TRBD1	many	15	TRBJ1-6	TGTGCCAGTAGTACCCCAGGACAGGTTAATTCACCCCTCCACTTT	CASSTPGQVNSPLHF
TRBV6-2/TRBV6-3	.	.	14	TRBJ2-5	TGTGCCAGCAGTTACCCGCCAGGACAAGAGACCCAGTACTTC	CASSYPPGQETQYF
TRBV4-2	.	few	16	TRBJ2-1	TGTGCCAGCAGCCAAGATACCTACCTAAAATACAATGAGCAGTTCTTC	CASSQDTYLKYNEQFF
TRBV7-9	TRBD2	few	14	TRBJ2-7	TGTGCCAGCAGCTCACCTAGCGGGAACTACGAGCAGTACTTC	CASSSPSGNYEQYF
TRBV27	.	many	14	TRBJ1-5	TGTGCCAGCAGTCCACAGGTGTTCAATCAGCCCCAGCATTTT	CASSPQVFNQPQHF
TRBV19	TRBD1	many	17	TRBJ1-5	TGTGCCAGTAGTCCAATCGCTGGGGGACAGGGCAATCAGCCCCAGCATTTT	CASSPIAGGQGNQPQHF
TRBV5-1	TRBD2	.	17	TRBJ2-1	TGCGCCAGCAGCCCGTTACTAGCGGGAGCTACCTACAATGAGCAGTTCTTC	CASSPLLAGATYNEQFF
TRBV29-1	.	many	14	TRBJ2-2	TGCAGCGTTGCAAGCGGACTGAACACCGGGGAGCTGTTTTTT	CSVASGLNTGELFF
TRBV20-1	TRBD1	many	16	TRBJ1-4	TGCAGTGCCGGCCCGGGGGACAGGGAGACTAATGAAAAACTGTTTTTT	CSAGPGDRETNEKLFF
TRBV6-1	.	many	13	TRBJ1-2	TGTGCCAGCAGTGAAAACGGTCTTGGTGGCTACACCTTC	CASSENGLGGYTF
TRBV6-1	.	many	13	TRBJ1-3	TGTGCCAGCAGGCCGGTGTCTGGAAACACCATATATTTT	CASRPVSGNTIYF
TRBV19	TRBD2	.	15	TRBJ2-1	TGTGCCAGTAAGGTGTCGGGAGGGTCATACAATGGGCAGTTCTTC	CASKVSGGSYNGQFF
TRBV12-3/TRBV12-4	TRBD1	few	14	TRBJ1-1	TGTGCCAGCAGTTTAACGGGACAGGGGACTGAAGCTTTCTTT	CASSLTGQGTEAFF
TRBV6-2/TRBV6-3	.	few	19	TRBJ2-7	TGTGCCAGCAGTTACTTTATGGGACCAGAAGACCCCTTTACCTACGAGCAGTACTTC	CASSYFMGPEDPFTYEQYF
TRBV30	.	.	11	TRBJ1-1	TGTGCCTGGAATCGGGGCACTGAAGCTTCCTTT	CAWNRGTEASF
TRBV5-5	.	many	15	TRBJ2-7	TGTGCCAGCAGCTTGGTTTCGGGACAAAACTACGAGCAGTACTTC	CASSLVSGQNYEQYF
TRBV5-1	TRBD1	many	17	TRBJ1-2	TGCGCCAGCAGCTTGACCGGGACAGGGTTCCTCCACCATGGCTACACCTTC	CASSLTGTGFLHHGYTF
TRBV3-1	.	few	15	TRBJ2-1	TGTGCCAGCAGCCCAAGTGAGCGGCAGTCTCATGAGCAGTTCTTC	CASSPSERQSHEQFF
TRBV7-9	.	.	13	TRBJ1-2	TGTGCCAGCAGCTGGGAGGAGCGGAGAGGCTACACCTTC	CASSWEERRGYTF
TRBV5-1	TRBD1	few	15	TRBJ2-5	TGCGCCAGCGAAGATCCGGGACAGAACCAAGAGACCCAGTACTTC	CASEDPGQNQETQYF
TRBV6-1	.	many	12	TRBJ1-2	TGTGCCAGCAGTGATGGGGGACTTGGCTACACCTTC	CASSDGGLGYTF
TRBV6-2/TRBV6-3	TRBD2	many	16	TRBJ2-3	TGTGCCAGCAGTTACGGACTAGCGGGGACCACAGATACGCAGTATTTT	CASSYGLAGTTDTQYF
TRBV27	TRBD2	many	15	TRBJ2-5	TGTGCCAGCAGTTTGACTAGCGCCGACCAAGAGACCCAGTACTTC	CASSLTSADQETQYF